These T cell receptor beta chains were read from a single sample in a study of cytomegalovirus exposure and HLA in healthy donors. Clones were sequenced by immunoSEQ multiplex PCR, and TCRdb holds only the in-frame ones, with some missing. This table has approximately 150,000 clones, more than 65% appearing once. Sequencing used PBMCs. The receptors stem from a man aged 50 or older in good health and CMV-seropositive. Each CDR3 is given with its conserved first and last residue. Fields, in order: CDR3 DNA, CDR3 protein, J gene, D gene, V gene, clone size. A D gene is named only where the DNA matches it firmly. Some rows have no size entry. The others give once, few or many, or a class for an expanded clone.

TGTGCCAGCAGTGCCGGGACAGCCTATGGCTACACCTTC CASSAGTAYGYTF TRBJ1-2 TRBD1 TRBV28 -
TGTGCCAGCAGCTCACTGGTGGACACTGAAGCTTTCTTT CASSSLVDTEAFF TRBJ1-1 - TRBV11-3 -
TGCGCCAGCAGCTTGGAGGGGGCGAGGTCGGCCACTGAAGCTTTCTTT CASSLEGARSATEAFF TRBJ1-1 TRBD1 TRBV5-1 -
TGCGCCAGCAGCTTGGAAGACTCCACCGGGGAGCTGTTTTTT CASSLEDSTGELFF TRBJ2-2 - TRBV5-1 -
TGTGCCAGCAGTCCCATCCAAGCTGCCATTGAAGCTTTCTTT CASSPIQAAIEAFF TRBJ1-1 - TRBV28 -
TGTGCCAGCCGTGTGGGGCAGTGGGACACTGAAGCTTTCTTT CASRVGQWDTEAFF TRBJ1-1 - TRBV27 once
TGTGCCAGCAGCGACAGGGTATCAGGGGGCTACACCTTC CASSDRVSGGYTF TRBJ1-2 TRBD1 TRBV7-2 -
TGCAGCGCCCCACGGGGTGGAGGGTACAATGAGCAGTTCTTC CSAPRGGGYNEQFF TRBJ2-1 - TRBV29-1 -
TGTGCCAGCTCGAGGCGGGGGGCCCAAGAGACCCAGTACTTC CASSRRGAQETQYF TRBJ2-5 TRBD2 TRBV9 few
TGTGCCAGCAGCTTAAACGGCAGACTAAACGGTGAGCAGTTCTTC CASSLNGRLNGEQFF TRBJ2-1 - TRBV7-3 -
TGCGCCAGCAGCTTTGACAGTCACTATGGCTACACCTTC CASSFDSHYGYTF TRBJ1-2 - TRBV5-1 -
TGCAGGTCCAGTAGGAGCACTGAAGCTTTCTTT CRSSRSTEAFF TRBJ1-1 - TRBV20-1 -
TGTGCCAGCAGCCGCCGCCGACTGGATGTGGCAGATACGCAGTATTTT CASSRRRLDVADTQYF TRBJ2-3 - TRBV7-2 -
TGTGCCAGCAGCTTGCGTCAGGGCCTCTACAATGAGCAGTTCTTC CASSLRQGLYNEQFF TRBJ2-1 - TRBV5-4 -
TGTGCCAGCAGTTCCCGACAGGGTGGAAGTCAGCCCCAGCATTTT CASSSRQGGSQPQHF TRBJ1-5 TRBD1 TRBV27 -